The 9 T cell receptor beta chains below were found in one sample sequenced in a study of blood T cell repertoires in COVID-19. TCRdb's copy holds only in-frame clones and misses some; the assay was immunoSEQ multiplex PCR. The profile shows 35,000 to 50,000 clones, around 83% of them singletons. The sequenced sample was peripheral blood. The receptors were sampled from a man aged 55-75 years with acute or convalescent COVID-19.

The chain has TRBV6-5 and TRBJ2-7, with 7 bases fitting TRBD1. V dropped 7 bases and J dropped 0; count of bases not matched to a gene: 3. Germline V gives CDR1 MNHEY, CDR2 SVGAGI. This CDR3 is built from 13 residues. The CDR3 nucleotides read TGTGCCAGCACGGCAGGGGGCTCCTACGAGCAGTACTTC. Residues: CASTAGGSYEQYF.

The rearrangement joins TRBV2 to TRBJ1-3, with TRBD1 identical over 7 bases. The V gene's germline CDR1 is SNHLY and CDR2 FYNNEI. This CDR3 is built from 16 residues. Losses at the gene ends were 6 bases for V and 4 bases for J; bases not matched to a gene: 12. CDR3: CASRTGDRVIGNTIYF. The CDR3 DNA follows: TGTGCCAGCAGGACGGGGGACAGAGTGATAGGAAACACCATATATTTT. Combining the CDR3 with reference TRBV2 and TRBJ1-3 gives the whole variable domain EPEVTQTPSHQVTQMGQEVILRCVPISNHLYFYWYRQILGQKVEFLVSFYNNEISEKSEIFDDQFSVERPDGSNFTLKIRSTKLEDSAMYFCASRTGDRVIGNTIYFGEGSWLTVV.

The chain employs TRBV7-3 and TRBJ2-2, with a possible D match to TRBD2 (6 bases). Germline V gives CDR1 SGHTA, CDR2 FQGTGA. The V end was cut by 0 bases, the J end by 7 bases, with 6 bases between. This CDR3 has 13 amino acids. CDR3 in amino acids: CASSLTAGGELFF. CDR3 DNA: TGTGCCAGCAGCTTAACAGCGGGCGGGGAGCTGTTTTTT.

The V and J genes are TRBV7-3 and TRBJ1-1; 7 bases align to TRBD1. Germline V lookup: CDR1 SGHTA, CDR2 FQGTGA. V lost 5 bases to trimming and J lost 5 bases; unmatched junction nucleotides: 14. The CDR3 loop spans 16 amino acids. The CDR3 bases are TGTGCCAGCAGCCTGCAGTCGACAGGGTTGGGTACTGAAGCTTTCTTT. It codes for CASSLQSTGLGTEAFF.

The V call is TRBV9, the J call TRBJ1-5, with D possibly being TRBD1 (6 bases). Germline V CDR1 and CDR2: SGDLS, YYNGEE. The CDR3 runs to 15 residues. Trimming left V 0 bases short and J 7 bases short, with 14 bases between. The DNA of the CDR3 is TGTGCCAGCAGCGTAGATTTCACAGGGAACCAGCCCCAGCATTTT. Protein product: CASSVDFTGNQPQHF.

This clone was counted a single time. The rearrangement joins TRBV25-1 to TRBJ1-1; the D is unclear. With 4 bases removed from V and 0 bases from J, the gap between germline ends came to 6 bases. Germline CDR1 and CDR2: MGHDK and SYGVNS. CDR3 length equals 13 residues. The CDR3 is CASSVQMNTEAFF. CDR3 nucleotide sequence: TGTGCCAGCAGTGTCCAGATGAACACTGAAGCTTTCTTT.

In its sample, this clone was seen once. The CDR3 loop is CASSDDTIAVAELFF. CDR3 in DNA: TGTGCCAGCAGTGACGATACTATAGCGGTCGCGGAGCTGTTTTTT. V and J are TRBV9 and TRBJ2-2, with D perhaps TRBD2 (6 bases). The CDR3 spans 15 residues. Germline V gives CDR1 SGDLS, CDR2 YYNGEE. V was pared by 5 bases and J by 10 bases, with 21 bases between.

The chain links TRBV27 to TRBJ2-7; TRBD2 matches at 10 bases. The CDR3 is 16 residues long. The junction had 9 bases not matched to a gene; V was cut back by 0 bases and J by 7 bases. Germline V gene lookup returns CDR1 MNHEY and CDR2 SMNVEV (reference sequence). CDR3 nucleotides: TGTGCCAGCAGTTTATCGGGGGGGGGACTAGCGTTTGAGCAGTACTTC. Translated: CASSLSGGGLAFEQYF.

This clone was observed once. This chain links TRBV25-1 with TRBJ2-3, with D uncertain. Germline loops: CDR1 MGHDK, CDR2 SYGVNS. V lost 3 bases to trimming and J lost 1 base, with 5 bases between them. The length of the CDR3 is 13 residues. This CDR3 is CASSERGTDTQYF. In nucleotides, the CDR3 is TGTGCCAGCAGTGAGCGAGGCACAGATACGCAGTATTTT.